This paragraph covers one TCR beta chain sequence. Its cognate antigen is unknown. The data originate from a study of beta chain features in type 1 diabetes. General study results and limits: More deletions and fewer insertions at VDJ junctions were seen in type 1 diabetes patients.

Sequenced material consisted of expressed TCRB transcripts (all of the isolated RNA was reverse transcribed). Profiling relied on immunoSEQ multiplex PCR, and the TCRdb table lists in-frame clones only, not all of them. Of around 250,000 clones listed, around a quarter are singletons. Trimming cost V 7 bases and J 3 bases; bases outside gene matches: 4. Germline V CDR1 and CDR2: ENHRY, SYGVKD. The CDR3 has 13 amino acids. Sequenced input: central memory CD4+ T cells from blood. The chain employs TRBV10-3 and TRBJ2-3, with 7 bases matching TRBD2. The clonotype originates from a man aged 30 to 39 in good health. The CDR3 spells CAIKAGRTDTQYF. As DNA, the CDR3 is TGTGCCATCAAAGCGGGAAGGACAGATACGCAGTATTTT.